The clone carrying this TCR beta chain was recorded a few times. The antigen is undetermined. From the germline J gene comes the end of the CDR3, since the read stops 3 residues before it. Germline CDR1 MGHDK, CDR2 SYGVNS. V was trimmed by 0 bases and J by 4 bases, leaving 15 bases between them. The CDR3 has 16 residues. Produced via immunoSEQ multiplex PCR; TCRdb's table is partial and in-frame only. Recorded here are approximately 75,000 clones, none singletons. This entry is derived from a study of T cell clonality in common variable immunodeficiency. The study's findings and limits: Shared TCRbeta clones were fewer between CVID subjects than controls. Fewer deletions and N-nucleotide insertions were reportedly seen in common variable immunodeficiency TCR beta sequences.

The chain couples TRBV25-1 to TRBJ1-2; a weak D match, TRBD1 (5 bases). The source material was peripheral blood mononuclear cells. The sequence was obtained from a person aged 18 to 69 in good health. Partial CDR3 DNA: TGTGCCAGCAGTGAATATAAGGAGGGGCATGGCTATGGC. Translating it yields CASSEYKEGHGYG. The full CDR3 is CASSEYKEGHGYGYTF.